The 10 T cell receptor beta chains listed next were all sequenced from one sample in a study of blood T cell repertoires in COVID-19. Clones were read by immunoSEQ multiplex PCR, and TCRdb kept only the in-frame ones, dropping some. The sample carries some 60,000 clones, about 86% recorded once. The source material was peripheral blood. The receptor set was obtained from a man in his sixties with acute or convalescent COVID-19.

The chain employs TRBV6-6 and TRBJ2-7; 7 nucleotides match TRBD2. This CDR3 has 14 residues. Germline-derived CDR1 and CDR2 are MNHNY and SVGAGI (reference sequence). The trim removed 10 bases at V and 5 bases at J, leaving 14 bases unmatched. CDR3 sequence reads: CATSPGREVNEQYF. The CDR3 coding sequence is TGTGCCACGAGCCCGGGTCGGGAGGTGAACGAGCAGTACTTC.

The chain is built from TRBV4-2 and TRBJ2-7; TRBD2 agrees at 7 bases. The CDR3 totals 16 residues. CDR1 LGHNA and CDR2 YNFKEQ come from the germline V gene. J gave up 0 bases and V 0 bases, and 5 bases lay outside the gene matches. The DNA of the CDR3 is TGTGCCAGCAGCCAAGATCTGGGCGGGAGCTCCTACGAGCAGTACTTC. It encodes CASSQDLGGSSYEQYF.

This sequence joins TRBV6-5 and TRBJ1-6, with D perhaps TRBD1 (6 bases). The germline gives CDR1 MNHEY, CDR2 SVGAGI. The CDR3 sequence is 15 residues long. V was shortened by 6 bases and J by 9 bases, with 18 bases between the two germline ends. The CDR3 here is CASRPPGHRLSPLHF. The CDR3 bases are TGTGCCAGCAGGCCGCCGGGACACCGACTTTCACCCCTCCACTTT.

The chain uses TRBV12-3 or TRBV12-4 and TRBJ2-7; D possibly corresponds to TRBD1 (6 bases). V lost 8 bases to trimming and J lost 9 bases, with 17 bases between them. The CDR3 contains 12 residues. The CDR3 reads CASRDNKPRQYF. The CDR3 nucleotides read TGTGCCAGCCGGGACAACAAACCCCGGCAGTACTTC.

The chain uses TRBV5-1 and TRBJ2-2; 10 bases line up with TRBD2. Germline CDR1 and CDR2: SGHRS and YFSETQ. The CDR3 has 16 amino acids. J was trimmed by 5 bases and V by 1 base; bases with no gene match: 5. CDR3 DNA sequence: TGCGCCAGCAGCTTGACTAGCGGGATGGAGACCGGGGAGCTGTTTTTT. Residues: CASSLTSGMETGELFF.

This clone was seen once. This chain uses TRBV18 with TRBJ1-2, with TRBD1 as a possible D gene (6 bases). This CDR3 spans 13 amino acids. V lost 3 bases and J lost 3, with 8 bases in between. CDR1 is KGHSH and CDR2 is LQKENI in the germline V gene. The CDR3, as DNA: TGTGCCAGCTCACCGGCAGGGGACTATGGCTACACCTTC. It is translated as CASSPAGDYGYTF. The variable domain in full, completed from reference TRBV18 and TRBJ1-2, reads NAGVMQNPRHLVRRRGQEARLRCSPMKGHSHVYWYRQLPEEGLKFMVYLQKENIIDESGMPKERFSAEFPKEGPSILRIQQVVRGDSAAYFCASSPAGDYGYTFGSGTRLTVV.

J is TRBJ2-7 and V is TRBV5-1; TRBD2 agrees at 7 bases. The CDR3 totals 14 residues. Germline-derived CDR1 and CDR2 are SGHRS and YFSETQ. The V gene end was trimmed by 5 bases and the J gene end by 1 base; junction bases not matched to a gene: 6. CDR3 residues: CASSPSAGSYEQYF. The CDR3 nucleotides read TGCGCCAGCAGTCCCTCAGCGGGGTCCTACGAGCAGTACTTC.

J is TRBJ2-1 and V is TRBV11-2; tentative D call: TRBD2 (5 bases). Germline CDR1 and CDR2: SGHAT and FQNNGV. The CDR3 runs to 16 residues. V gave up 1 base and J gave up 3 bases, with 13 bases separating them. This CDR3 reads CASSLGVGAIYNEQFF. Here the CDR3 DNA reads TGTGCCAGCAGCTTAGGGGTGGGAGCAATCTACAATGAGCAGTTCTTC.

The chain links TRBV7-8 to TRBJ2-1; 11 bases match TRBD2. The V gene end was trimmed by 8 bases and the J gene end by 9 bases; junction bases not matched to a gene: 9. The CDR3 loop spans 14 amino acids. Per the germline V gene, CDR1 is SGHVS and CDR2 is FQNEAQ. The CDR3 loop reads CASLMGSGRVEQFF. In DNA form, the CDR3 reads TGTGCCAGCCTCATGGGTAGCGGGAGGGTTGAGCAGTTCTTC.

In DNA, the CDR3 is TGTGCCAGCAGCACACAGGGGGCGTATGGCTACACCTTC. It is translated as CASSTQGAYGYTF. The V gene is TRBV12-3 or TRBV12-4, the J gene TRBJ1-2, with 9 bases that match TRBD1. The CDR3 is 13 amino acids. Losses at the gene ends were 6 bases for V and 5 bases for J; bases not matched to a gene: 4.